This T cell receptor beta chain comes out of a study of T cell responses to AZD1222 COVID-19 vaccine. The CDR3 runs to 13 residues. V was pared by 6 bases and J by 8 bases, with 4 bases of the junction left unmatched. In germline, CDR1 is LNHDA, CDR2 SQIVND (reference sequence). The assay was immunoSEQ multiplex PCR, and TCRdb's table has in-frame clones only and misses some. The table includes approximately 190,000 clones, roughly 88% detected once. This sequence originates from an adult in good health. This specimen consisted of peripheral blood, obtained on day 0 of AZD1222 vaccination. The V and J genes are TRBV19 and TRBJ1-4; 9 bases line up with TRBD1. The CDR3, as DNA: TGTGCCAGTAGGGACAGGGGAAACGAAAAACTGTTTTTT. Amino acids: CASRDRGNEKLFF. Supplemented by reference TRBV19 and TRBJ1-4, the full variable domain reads DGGITQSPKYLFRKEGQNVTLSCEQNLNHDAMYWYRQDPGQGLRLIYYSQIVNDFQKGDIAEGYSVSREKKESFPLTVTSAQKNPTAFYLCASRDRGNEKLFFGSGTQLSVL.